The clone carrying this T cell receptor (beta chain) was picked up one time. The sample is drawn from a study of OX40 agonist ivuxolimab in advanced cancers. Here immunoSEQ multiplex PCR was the method, and the copy in TCRdb shows in-frame clones only, minus some. The repertoire consists of 70,000 or so clones, with about 91% occurring once and the leading ten covering 14% to 15%. The CDR3 runs 12 residues. Per germline, CDR1 MDHEN and CDR2 SYDVKM. V was pared by 5 bases and J by 6 bases, with 8 bases between. Sequenced material: CD4+ or CD8+ T cells sorted from blood, taken in a trial of the OX40 agonist ivuxolimab. The source is an adult with an advanced solid tumor such as melanoma, head and neck, liver or kidney cancer. V gene TRBV28 combines with J gene TRBJ2-1; D ambiguous. The CDR3 is CASSPSINEQFF. CDR3 in DNA: TGTGCCAGCAGTCCCAGTATCAATGAGCAGTTCTTC.